This TCR beta chain comes out of a study of cytomegalovirus exposure and HLA in healthy donors. Regarding the study as a whole: Productive rates of about 87% or about 30% were seen for most TCR beta V segments in an earlier analysis. Reports credit the classifier with highly specific, highly sensitive diagnosis of cytomegalovirus status.

V gave up 1 base and J gave up 4 bases, with 14 bases separating them. The length of the CDR3 is 15 residues. CDR1 and CDR2 from the germline V gene are SGHNT and YYREEE (reference sequence). The PCR contained 60 Vbeta and 13 Jbeta primers. How the authors handled the data: It was a later analysis that counted approximately 81 million unique TCR beta chains, of which approximately 11 million were shared. Libraries were prepared by immunoSEQ multiplex PCR; TCRdb keeps only in-frame clonotypes and omits some of them. V, J and clone size are taken as reported in that table, and D and trimming were inferred from the DNA itself. This table holds approximately 170,000 clones, approximately 67% found once. A note on this clone: Its antigen remains unidentified.

The chain recombines TRBV5-4 with TRBJ2-5; possible D gene TRBD2, 6 bases. Material for sequencing was PBMCs. The origin of this receptor is a man aged 35 to 55 in good health and CMV-seronegative. The CDR3 here is CASSLSPRGGETQYF. DNA for the CDR3: TGTGCCAGCAGCTTGAGTCCCCGGGGAGGAGAGACCCAGTACTTC.